These 17 T cell receptor beta chains were sequenced from one sample in a study of T cells in Graves' hyperthyroidism and ophthalmopathy. RNA transcripts provided the source from which TCR beta CDR3 regions were amplified. A first-round RT-PCR of the TCR CDR3 used the HTBI primer set. TCRdb called the multiplex PCR reads again in MiXCR, with one record for every CDR3 protein. Of hundreds of thousands of distinct CDR3 sequences listed, around a third are singletons. The specimen sequenced was blood. The origin of the receptors is a woman between 40 and 55 years old with Graves' hyperthyroidism.

The chain uses TRBV29-1 and TRBJ2-1, with D uncertain. The CDR3 sequence is 11 residues long. Trimming stripped 7 bases from V and 7 bases from J, with 11 bases between. Per the germline V gene, CDR1 is SQVTM and CDR2 is ANQGSEA. CDR3 loop: CSAQTLNEQFF. The CDR3 DNA sequence: TGCAGCGCCCAGACCTTGAATGAGCAGTTCTTC.

This clonotype was recorded at least ten times. The chain joins TRBV2 to TRBJ2-7; tentatively, D is TRBD2 (6 bases). The CDR3 is 12 residues long. The V end lost 11 bases, the J end lost 7 bases, and 18 bases lay between the germline ends. Germline assignment: CDR1 SNHLY and CDR2 FYNNEI. The CDR3 bases are TGTGCCGGGGGGTTCAGGGTTGAGGAGCAGTACTTC. Protein product: CAGGFRVEEQYF.

This clonotype has only a few counts. The V and J genes are TRBV7-9 and TRBJ1-6; TRBD1 agrees at 8 bases. CDR3 length: 14 residues. V lost 8 bases, J lost 8 bases, and 8 bases stayed unmatched. From germline, CDR1 is SEHNR and CDR2 FQNEAQ (reference sequence). Here the CDR3 reads CASRADREDSPLHF. In nucleotides, the CDR3 is TGTGCCAGCCGGGCGGACAGGGAGGATTCACCCCTCCACTTT. The full variable domain, rest sourced from reference TRBV7-9 and TRBJ1-6, is DTGVSQNPRHKITKRGQNVTFRCDPISEHNRLYWYRQTLGQGPEFLTYFQNEAQLEKSRLLSDRFSAERPKGSFSTLEIQRTEQGDSAMYLCASRADREDSPLHFGNGTRLTVT.

Note on this clonotype: Germline and junction disagree at one end, which may indicate a read error. The chain has TRBV10-3 and TRBJ1-5; D is unclear. Germline V gene lookup returns CDR1 ENHRY and CDR2 SYGVKD. The CDR3 consists of 14 residues. Written as DNA, the CDR3 is TGTGCCAGCAGTTACATGGACAGCAATCAGCCCCAGCATTTT. Amino acid sequence: CASSYMDSNQPQHF.

This clonotype was seen repeatedly, ten times or more. This chain uses TRBV29-1 with TRBJ2-6, with D perhaps TRBD1 (7 bases). The germline CDR1 and CDR2 sequences are SQVTM and ANQGSEA. CDR3 length: 15 residues. Between the trimmed V and J ends, which lost 4 bases and 1 base, there was a span of 11 bases. CDR3 in DNA: TGCAGCGTTGGGGGGGACAGTTCTGGGGCCAACGTCCTGACTTTC. It yields the protein CSVGGDSSGANVLTF.

In its sample, this clonotype was seen many times. This rearrangement joins TRBV7-2 to TRBJ1-1; D not resolved. Trimming removed 1 base at V and 8 bases at J, with 8 bases between. The CDR3 spans 12 residues. Germline values: CDR1 SGHTA, CDR2 FQGNSA. The CDR3 sequence is CASSLDAREAFF. The CDR3 DNA follows: TGTGCCAGCAGCTTAGATGCCAGGGAAGCTTTCTTT.

Points on this clonotype: A much larger clonotype is one base distant, so this may be a read error. The CDR3 region is CNARAAGTGTDYGYTF. CDR3 in DNA: TGCAATGCTAGGGCCGCGGGAACCGGGACAGACTATGGCTACACCTTC. The chain couples TRBV20-1 to TRBJ1-2; 7 bases agree with TRBD1. Germline assignment: CDR1 DFQATT and CDR2 SNEGSKA (reference sequence). The CDR3 is made up of 16 amino acids.

The V gene is TRBV7-9, the J gene TRBJ1-5; 10 bases map to TRBD1. Trimming removed 5 bases from V and 3 bases from J; junction bases left unmatched: 10. Germline CDR1 SEHNR, CDR2 FQNEAQ (reference sequence). The CDR3 loop spans 17 amino acids. The CDR3 is CASSLSGDRGDNQPQHF. The CDR3 nucleotides read TGTGCCAGCAGCCTCAGTGGGGACAGGGGTGACAATCAGCCCCAGCATTTT.

As regards this clonotype: A read error is possible here, since a much larger clone lies one base away. The rearrangement links TRBV5-1 to TRBJ2-7, with a possible D match to TRBD1 (6 bases). Trimming removed 7 bases from V and 5 bases from J, with 22 bases in between. The CDR3 has 15 residues. The V gene's germline CDR1 is SGHRS and CDR2 YFSETQ. CDR3 bases: TGCGCCAGCGGCTCCGAACAGGGTGGACCTCACGAGCAGTACTTC. It yields the protein CASGSEQGGPHEQYF.

This clonotype was recorded at least ten times. The CDR3: CSVGLQGAGETQYF. In DNA form, the CDR3 reads TGCAGCGTTGGATTACAGGGGGCAGGAGAGACCCAGTACTTC. The chain is built from TRBV29-1 and TRBJ2-5, with 9 bases identical to TRBD1. The CDR3 length is 14 residues. V gave up 4 bases and J gave up 4 bases; unmatched junction bases: 7. CDR1 SQVTM and CDR2 ANQGSEA come from the germline V gene.

This clonotype showed up just a few times. The chain has TRBV15 and TRBJ1-1, with TRBD1 as a possible D gene (5 bases). This CDR3 comprises 14 residues. CDR1 is LNHNV, CDR2 YYDKDF, per germline (reference sequence). The V end lost 3 bases, the J end lost 8 bases, and 16 bases lay between the germline ends. The CDR3 DNA reads TGTGCCACCAGCAGTTTATCGGGACCGCGCGAAGCTTTCTTT. Protein product: CATSSLSGPREAFF.

The rearrangement uses TRBV6-5 and TRBJ2-7, with unresolved D. Germline V lookup: CDR1 MNHEY, CDR2 SVGAGI. Trimming removed 10 bases at V and 5 bases at J, with 18 bases between. The CDR3 is 13 residues long. In nucleotides, the CDR3 is TGTGCCATCAGACACGGAACGACAAACGAGCAGTACTTC. This sequence encodes CAIRHGTTNEQYF.

This clonotype has a handful of counts. The CDR3 loop reads CASMAEHQPQHF. The CDR3, as DNA: TGTGCCAGCATGGCTGAGCATCAGCCCCAGCATTTT. J is TRBJ1-5 and V is TRBV2; D remains unclear. This CDR3 spans 12 amino acids. Germline-derived CDR1 and CDR2 are SNHLY and FYNNEI. Trimming shortened V by 7 bases and J by 5 bases, and 9 bases separated the two germline ends.

This clonotype was picked up one time. This may stem from a read error, because a much larger clone lies one nucleotide away. The V and J genes are TRBV7-9 and TRBJ2-7; D ambiguous. CDR1 and CDR2 from the germline V gene are SEHNR and FQNEAQ (reference sequence). This CDR3 comprises 12 residues. Here the CDR3 reads CASSFQSYEQHF. The CDR3 nucleotides are TGTGCCAGCAGCTTCCAATCCTACGAGCAGCACTTC.

This clonotype has a count of ten or more. This chain joins TRBV7-6 and TRBJ1-4; TRBD1 matches at 12 bases. V lost 4 bases, J lost 8 bases, and 8 bases stayed unmatched. Per the germline V gene, CDR1 is SGHVS and CDR2 is FNYEAQ. The CDR3 is 16 amino acids. CDR3 bases: TGTGCCAGCAGCTCGGGACAGGGGGCGTTTGGAGAAAAACTGTTTTTT. The encoded protein is CASSSGQGAFGEKLFF. Complete variable domain (other parts from reference TRBV7-6 and TRBJ1-4): GAGVSQSPRYKVTKRGQDVALRCDPISGHVSLYWYRQALGQGPEFLTYFNYEAQQDKSGLPNDRFSAERPEGSISTLTIQRTEQRDSAMYRCASSSGQGAFGEKLFFGSGTQLSVL.

V is TRBV20-1 and J is TRBJ1-1, with TRBD1 as a possible D gene (6 bases). CDR1 DFQATT and CDR2 SNEGSKA come from the germline V gene (reference sequence). V lost 1 base and J 7 bases, leaving 10 bases between the germline ends. The CDR3 contains 12 residues. CDR3 bases: TGCAGTGCTAGAGGACAGGTATTTGAAGCTTTCTTT. It codes for CSARGQVFEAFF.

This clonotype was observed many times. The chain carries TRBV20-1 and TRBJ1-5; 8 bases line up with TRBD1. With 6 bases clipped from V and 0 bases from J, the junction kept 7 bases outside the gene matches. The germline CDR1 and CDR2 sequences are DFQATT and SNEGSKA (reference sequence). CDR3 length: 15 amino acids. CDR3 DNA: TGCAGTGCGGTGACAGGGGCGCTTAGCAATCAGCCCCAGCATTTT. This translates into CSAVTGALSNQPQHF.